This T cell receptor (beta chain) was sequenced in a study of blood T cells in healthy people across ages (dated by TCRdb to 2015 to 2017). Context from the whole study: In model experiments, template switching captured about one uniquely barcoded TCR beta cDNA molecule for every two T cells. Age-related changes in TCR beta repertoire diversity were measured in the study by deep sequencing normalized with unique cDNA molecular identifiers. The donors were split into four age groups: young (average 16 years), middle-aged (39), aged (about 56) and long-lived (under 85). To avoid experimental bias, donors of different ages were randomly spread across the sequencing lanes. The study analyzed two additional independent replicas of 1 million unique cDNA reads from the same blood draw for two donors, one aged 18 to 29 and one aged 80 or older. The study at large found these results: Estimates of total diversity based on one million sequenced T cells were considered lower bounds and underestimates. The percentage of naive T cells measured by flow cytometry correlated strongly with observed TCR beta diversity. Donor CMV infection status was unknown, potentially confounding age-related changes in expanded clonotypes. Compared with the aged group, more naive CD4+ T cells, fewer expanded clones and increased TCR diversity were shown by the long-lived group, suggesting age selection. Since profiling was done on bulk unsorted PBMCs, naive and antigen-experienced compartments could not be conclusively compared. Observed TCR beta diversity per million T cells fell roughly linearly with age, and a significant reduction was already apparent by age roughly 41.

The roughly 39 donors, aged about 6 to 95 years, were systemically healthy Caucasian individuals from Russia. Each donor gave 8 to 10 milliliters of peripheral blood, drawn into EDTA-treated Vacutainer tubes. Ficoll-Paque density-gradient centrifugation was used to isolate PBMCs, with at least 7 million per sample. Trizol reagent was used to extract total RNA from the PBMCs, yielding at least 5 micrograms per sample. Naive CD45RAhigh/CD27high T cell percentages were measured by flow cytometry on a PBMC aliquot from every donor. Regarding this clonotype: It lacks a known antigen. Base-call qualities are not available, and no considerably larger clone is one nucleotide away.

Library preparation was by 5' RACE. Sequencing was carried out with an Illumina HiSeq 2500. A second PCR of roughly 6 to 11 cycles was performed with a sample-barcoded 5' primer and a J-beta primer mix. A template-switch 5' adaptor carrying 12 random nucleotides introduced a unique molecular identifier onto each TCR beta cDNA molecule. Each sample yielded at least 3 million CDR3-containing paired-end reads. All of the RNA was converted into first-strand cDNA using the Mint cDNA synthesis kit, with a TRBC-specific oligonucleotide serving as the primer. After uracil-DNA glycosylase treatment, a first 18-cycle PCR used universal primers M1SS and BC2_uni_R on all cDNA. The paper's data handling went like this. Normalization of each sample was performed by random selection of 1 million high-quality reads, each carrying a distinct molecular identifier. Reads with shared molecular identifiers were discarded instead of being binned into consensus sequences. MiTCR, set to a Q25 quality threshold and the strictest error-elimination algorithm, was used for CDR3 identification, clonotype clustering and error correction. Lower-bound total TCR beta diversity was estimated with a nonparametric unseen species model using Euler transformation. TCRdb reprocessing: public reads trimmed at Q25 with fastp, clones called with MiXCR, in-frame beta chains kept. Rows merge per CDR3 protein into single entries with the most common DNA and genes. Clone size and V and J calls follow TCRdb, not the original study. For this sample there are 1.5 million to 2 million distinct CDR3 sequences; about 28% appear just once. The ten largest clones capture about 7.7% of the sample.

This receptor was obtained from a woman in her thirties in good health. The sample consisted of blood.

Here the CDR3 is given as CSALTRGLGNTIYF. The DNA sequence is as follows: TGCAGCGCTCTCACAAGAGGCCTTGGAAACACCATATATTTT. The chain links TRBV29-1 with TRBJ1-3, with the D segment identity uncertain. CDR1 SQVTM and CDR2 ANQGSEA were looked up in the germline V gene. V is clipped by 7 bases and J by 3 bases, and the sequence between their germline boundaries is 16 bases long. Reading from cysteine to phenylalanine, the CDR3 counts 14 amino acids. Solely the CDR3 DNA is kept, with 42 bases framed from the first base.